The 19 T cell receptor beta chains presented below share a single source sample, sequenced in a study of PD-1 blockade in classical Hodgkin lymphoma. After autologous stem cell transplantation all patients relapsed, and prior brentuximab vedotin exposure differed between cohorts. Produced via immunoSEQ multiplex PCR; TCRdb's table is partial and in-frame only. The sample yields 45,000 to 55,000 clones, over 60% seen once. Sequencing used peripheral blood mononuclear cells (PBMCs), obtained before the second cycle of nivolumab. Source of these receptors: a human donor with classical Hodgkin lymphoma.

A word on this clone: Distinct nucleotide sequences in the sample also encode this CDR3. CDR3: CSVEGQASEAFF. CDR3 DNA: TGCAGCGTTGAGGGACAGGCCTCTGAAGCTTTCTTT. This sequence joins TRBV29-1 and TRBJ1-1, with TRBD1 matching 8 bases. CDR1 is SQVTM and CDR2 is ANQGSEA in the germline V gene. This CDR3 has 12 residues. V lost 3 bases and J lost 6; bases outside the gene matches: 3.

This clone was seen a handful of times. The chain recombines TRBV30 with TRBJ1-2, with a possible D match to TRBD1 (6 bases). Germline assignment: CDR1 GTSNPN and CDR2 SVGIG (reference sequence). The CDR3 extends over 13 amino acids. V lost 5 bases and J 5 bases, leaving 15 bases between the germline ends. For the CDR3, the DNA is TGTGCCTGGCACGGACAGTCTCGTTATGGCTACACCTTC. This gives the protein CAWHGQSRYGYTF.

Ten or more counts support this clone. The V and J genes are TRBV5-6 and TRBJ1-4; no clear D. Trimming pared 5 bases from V and 8 bases from J, leaving 7 bases between. CDR3 length: 11 amino acids. CDR1 is SGHDT and CDR2 is YYEEEE in the germline V gene. The chain's CDR3 is CASSYGEKLFF. CDR3 DNA sequence: TGTGCCAGCAGTTATGGGGAAAAACTGTTTTTT.

The gene calls are TRBV6-6 and TRBJ2-7, with D possibly matching TRBD1 (6 bases). The germline V gene has CDR1 MNHNY and CDR2 SVGAGI (reference sequence). CDR3 length: 14 residues. V lost 7 bases to trimming and J lost 3 bases, with 16 bases between them. The CDR3: CASTIGGASYEQYF. The CDR3 DNA follows: TGTGCCAGCACCATAGGGGGAGCAAGCTACGAGCAGTACTTC.

The V gene is TRBV12-5, the J gene TRBJ2-3, with unresolved D. Germline CDR1 LGHNT, CDR2 FRNRAP. The ends were cut back, 4 bases at V and 2 bases at J, with 13 bases in the middle. This CDR3 is 15 amino acids long. CDR3 bases: TGTGCTAGTGGTTCTGGGAACGGAGACACAGATACGCAGTATTTT. Translating gives CASGSGNGDTDTQYF. The full variable domain, completed using reference TRBV12-5 and TRBJ2-3, is DARVTQTPRHKVTEMGQEVTMRCQPILGHNTVFWYRQTMMQGLELLAYFRNRAPLDDSGMPKDRFSAEMPDATLATLKIQPSEPRDSAVYFCASGSGNGDTDTQYFGPGTRLTVL.

The chain employs TRBV6-6 and TRBJ1-5; a possible D gene is TRBD1 (5 bases). Trimming took off 6 bases at V and 4 bases at J, with 16 bases between the two ends. This CDR3 spans 15 amino acids. Germline V gene lookup returns CDR1 MNHNY and CDR2 SVGAGI (reference sequence). This CDR3 is CASRGDSRPNQPQHF. DNA of the CDR3: TGTGCCAGCAGGGGGGACTCGAGACCAAATCAGCCCCAGCATTTT.

The CDR3 sequence is CASSAAGTGAETQYF. The DNA of the CDR3 is TGTGCCAGCAGCGCCGCCGGGACAGGGGCCGAGACCCAGTACTTC. The chain uses TRBV9 and TRBJ2-5; 10 positions agree with TRBD1. The V gene's germline CDR1 is SGDLS and CDR2 YYNGEE. This CDR3 spans 15 amino acids. J lost 5 bases, V lost 3 bases, and 7 bases had no gene match.

This clone was recorded a few times. The chain employs TRBV7-2 and TRBJ2-3, with D unclear. CDR3 size: 15 residues. CDR1 SGHTA and CDR2 FQGNSA come from the germline V gene. The ends were cut back, 5 bases at V and 4 bases at J, with 16 bases in the middle. CDR3 residues: CASSPRPLRADTQYF. DNA for the CDR3: TGTGCCAGCAGCCCCCGGCCCCTTCGTGCAGATACGCAGTATTTT.

A few counts support this clone. The chain is built from TRBV27 and TRBJ2-7, with TRBD1 matching over 8 bases. Trimming took 5 bases from V and 0 from J; bases not matched to a gene: 9. CDR1 and CDR2 (germline): MNHEY, SMNVEV (reference sequence). The CDR3 length is 16 residues. CDR3 sequence: CASSPRPTGGSYEQYF. The DNA of the CDR3 is TGTGCCAGCAGTCCCAGACCCACAGGGGGCTCCTACGAGCAGTACTTC.

The chain carries TRBV6-5 and TRBJ2-7; 14 bases match TRBD2. This CDR3 is built from 14 residues. V shed 6 bases, J shed 2 bases, and the junction held 0 bases outside the gene matches. Germline V gene lookup returns CDR1 MNHEY and CDR2 SVGAGI. The CDR3 DNA is TGTGCCAGCAGGGGACTAGCGGGGGCCTACGAGCAGTACTTC. Translated, it gives CASRGLAGAYEQYF.

The CDR3 coding sequence is TGTGCCAGCAGTTTGAGGCTCTGGAGCTCCTACGAGCAGTACTTC. Protein product: CASSLRLWSSYEQYF. The chain uses TRBV27 and TRBJ2-7; D call uncertain. Germline V gives CDR1 MNHEY, CDR2 SMNVEV (reference sequence). V was clipped by 3 bases and J by 0 bases, with 12 bases between them. This CDR3 is 15 amino acids long.

V is TRBV19 and J is TRBJ1-1; 8 bases line up with TRBD1. The CDR3 totals 16 residues. V lost 1 base, J lost 3 bases, and 7 bases stayed unmatched. Germline V CDR1 and CDR2: LNHDA, SQIVND (reference sequence). CDR3: CASSIARTGKDTEAFF. In DNA, the CDR3 is TGTGCCAGTAGTATAGCCCGGACAGGGAAAGACACTGAAGCTTTCTTT.

This chain links TRBV7-9 with TRBJ1-1, with a possible D match to TRBD1 (5 bases). Trimming took off 5 bases at V and 5 bases at J, with 15 bases between the two ends. The CDR3 contains 14 residues. The germline CDR1 and CDR2 sequences are SEHNR and FQNEAQ (reference sequence). CDR3 amino acids: CASSQAGGVTEAFF. Written as DNA, the CDR3 is TGTGCCAGCAGCCAGGCGGGAGGGGTGACTGAAGCTTTCTTT.

The rearrangement links TRBV6-6 to TRBJ2-7; D may be TRBD1 (5 bases). From germline, CDR1 is MNHNY and CDR2 SVGAGI (reference sequence). This CDR3 has 15 amino acids. The V end was cut by 2 bases, the J end by 6 bases, with 17 bases between. CDR3 nucleotide sequence: TGTGCCAGCAGTTACCCCGGTTCCTTGGGGCTCGAGCAGTACTTC. Translation: CASSYPGSLGLEQYF.

The rearrangement joins TRBV18 to TRBJ1-1; unclear D gene. CDR3 length: 12 residues. In germline, CDR1 is KGHSH, CDR2 LQKENI. Trimming removed 2 bases at V and 6 bases at J, with 7 bases between. The CDR3 is CASSPLVSEAFF. CDR3 DNA sequence: TGTGCCAGCTCACCATTGGTTTCTGAAGCTTTCTTT.

V gene TRBV28 combines with J gene TRBJ1-1, with D possibly being TRBD1 (5 bases). Germline CDR1 MDHEN, CDR2 SYDVKM. Trimming shortened V by 3 bases and J by 4 bases, and 12 bases separated the two germline ends. The CDR3 sequence is 14 residues long. CDR3 sequence (DNA): TGTGCCAGCAGTTTCGGGAGGGGAGGCACTGAAGCTTTCTTT. Its translation is CASSFGRGGTEAFF.

The gene calls are TRBV10-3 and TRBJ1-1; D ambiguous. The V gene lost 4 bases and the J gene lost 0 bases, with 9 bases spanning the gap. The germline V gene has CDR1 ENHRY and CDR2 SYGVKD. The CDR3 is 14 residues long. The CDR3 DNA reads TGTGCCATCAGTGTAGGCGGCCTGAACACTGAAGCTTTCTTT. It yields the protein CAISVGGLNTEAFF.

This clone counts as medium-sized. V and J are TRBV29-1 and TRBJ1-4; TRBD1 matches at 7 bases. V gave up 0 bases and J gave up 6 bases; unmatched junction bases: 7. Germline CDR1 SQVTM, CDR2 ANQGSEA. The CDR3 is 15 residues long. CDR3 nucleotide sequence: TGCAGCGTTGAAGATGGGAGGGGGCGCGATGAAAAACTGTTTTTT. Encoded protein: CSVEDGRGRDEKLFF.

In this sample, this clone turned up once. V and J are TRBV5-1 and TRBJ2-7; D tentatively fits TRBD1 or TRBD2 (5 bases each). The V gene lost 6 bases and the J gene lost 2 bases, with 15 bases spanning the gap. Germline V gene lookup returns CDR1 SGHRS and CDR2 YFSETQ. CDR3 length equals 14 residues. CDR3 coding DNA: TGCGCCAGCAACGAGGGGACGTTCCCCTACGAGCAGTACTTC. Encoded protein: CASNEGTFPYEQYF.